This T cell receptor (beta chain) originates from a study of blood T cell repertoires in COVID-19. Study summary: Both acute and convalescent COVID-19 samples were obtained from the United States, Italy and Spain.

Profiling relied on immunoSEQ multiplex PCR, and the TCRdb table lists in-frame clones only, not all of them. The sample includes around 300,000 clones, 89% of them seen just once. The V end lost 5 bases, the J end lost 8 bases, and 16 bases lay between the germline ends. This CDR3 is 14 amino acids long. CDR1 and CDR2 from the germline V gene are LNHDA and SQIVND (reference sequence). Participants were aged roughly 18 to 89 years from approximately 24 US areas. Two negative PCRs, clearance, or symptom resolution had been documented for recovered Cohort 3 donors. The sample taken for sequencing was PBMCs or T cells enriched from blood (not recorded which). The rearrangement links TRBV19 to TRBJ2-1, with a tentative D call TRBD2 (5 bases). This TCR came from a woman aged 25 to 39 who had recovered from COVID-19. The CDR3 spells CASSRTLEIDEQFF. In DNA, the CDR3 is TGTGCCAGTAGTCGGACTTTGGAAATCGATGAGCAGTTCTTC.